One sample yielded the 28 T cell receptor beta chains listed below, sequenced in a study of shared clonotypes between healthy human individuals. Only CD45RO-negative cells positively selected for CCR7 counted as naive CD8 cells, so terminally differentiated effector memory CD45RA+ cells were excluded. The repertoire was sequenced with immunoSEQ multiplex PCR; TCRdb's copy has only in-frame clones and lacks some. This sample has hundreds of thousands of clones, with 85% to 95% found just once. Sequenced material: naive CD8+ T cells sorted from blood. The receptor set was obtained from a woman in her 30s in good health.

This chain links TRBV10-2 with TRBJ2-7; the match to TRBD2 covers 7 bases. CDR3 length: 15 residues. J was trimmed by 2 bases and V by 7 bases; bases with no gene match: 11. CDR1 and CDR2 from the germline V gene are WSHSY and SAAADI. The CDR3 DNA reads TGCGCCAGCACCGGAATCGGACTAGGAGCCTACGAGCAGTACTTC. It encodes CASTGIGLGAYEQYF.

V and J are TRBV6-5 and TRBJ2-5, with D perhaps TRBD2 (5 bases). The CDR3 loop spans 13 amino acids. Trimming took off 8 bases at V and 5 bases at J, with 15 bases between the two ends. Germline V lookup: CDR1 MNHEY, CDR2 SVGAGI. Here the CDR3 reads CASRGSSVETQYF. CDR3 sequence (DNA): TGTGCCAGCCGGGGTAGCTCGGTGGAGACCCAGTACTTC.

CDR3 sequence reads: CSVEVAGEALDYGYTF. The CDR3 coding sequence is TGCAGCGTTGAAGTCGCTGGGGAGGCTTTGGACTATGGCTACACCTTC. The gene calls are TRBV29-1 and TRBJ1-2; D is undetermined. V lost 1 base and J 3 bases, leaving 18 bases between the germline ends. Germline CDR1 is SQVTM and CDR2 is ANQGSEA. This CDR3 region has 16 residues.

Comment on this clone: Other DNA variants within this sample encode the same CDR3. V usage is TRBV27 and J usage is TRBJ2-7; no clear D gene. There are 13 residues in the CDR3. Germline V lookup: CDR1 MNHEY, CDR2 SMNVEV (reference sequence). V gave up 2 bases and J gave up 2 bases, with 7 bases separating them. CDR3 amino acids: CASSLRAPYEQYF. Written as DNA, the CDR3 is TGTGCCAGCAGTTTACGGGCCCCCTACGAGCAGTACTTC.

The chain employs TRBV11-2 and TRBJ2-1, with D uncertain. The length of the CDR3 is 14 residues. V lost 3 bases, J lost 6 bases, and 12 bases lay in between. Germline-derived CDR1 and CDR2 are SGHAT and FQNNGV. DNA for the CDR3: TGTGCCAGCAGCTTCGCATGGAATCCCAATGAGCAGTTCTTC. This translates into CASSFAWNPNEQFF.

V usage is TRBV13 and J usage is TRBJ2-7, with TRBD1 as a possible D gene (5 bases). The V gene lost 3 bases and the J gene lost 3 bases, with 15 bases spanning the gap. The CDR3 runs to 15 residues. CDR1 is PRHDT and CDR2 is FYEKMQ in the germline V gene (reference sequence). The CDR3 nucleotides read TGTGCCAGCAGCTTCCAGGGAAGGGGAATCTACGAGCAGTACTTC. Translation gives CASSFQGRGIYEQYF.

A remark on this clone: The same CDR3 can be traced to other DNA sequences in this sample. The chain couples TRBV5-6 to TRBJ2-6, with D unclear. Trimming shortened V by 2 bases and J by 2 bases, and 2 bases separated the two germline ends. This CDR3 is built from 13 residues. The germline V gene has CDR1 SGHDT and CDR2 YYEEEE. The CDR3 here is CASSLAGANVLTF. In DNA, the CDR3 is TGTGCCAGCAGCTTAGCTGGGGCCAACGTCCTGACTTTC.

The chain joins TRBV28 to TRBJ1-4, with no clear D. CDR1 is MDHEN and CDR2 is SYDVKM in the germline V gene. The V and J ends lost 7 bases and 0 bases respectively, with 15 bases between them. The CDR3 extends over 16 amino acids. CDR3 residues: CASKFGRYATNEKLFF. The CDR3 nucleotides read TGTGCCAGCAAGTTTGGGCGTTATGCAACTAATGAAAAACTGTTTTTT.

To note about this clone: The same CDR3 also results from other DNA sequences found in this sample. This CDR3 reads CASSWGANTEAFF. The CDR3 nucleotides read TGTGCCAGCAGTTGGGGCGCGAACACTGAAGCTTTCTTT. The chain couples TRBV9 to TRBJ1-1; D is perhaps TRBD1 (5 bases). The germline V gene has CDR1 SGDLS and CDR2 YYNGEE. V was shortened by 5 bases and J by 1 base, with 9 bases between the two germline ends. The CDR3 runs 13 residues.

The chain combines TRBV5-4 with TRBJ2-5, with D perhaps matching TRBD2 (6 bases). With the DNA end fitting TRBJ2-7 better, the J assignment may be wrong. This CDR3 has 14 residues. The V gene's germline CDR1 is SGHNT and CDR2 YYREEE (reference sequence). The CDR3 sequence: CASSLAGRSYEQYF. The CDR3 DNA reads TGTGCCAGCAGCTTGGCCGGGAGAAGCTACGAGCAGTACTTC.

This clone showed up just once. This chain links TRBV30 with TRBJ2-7; D perhaps matches TRBD2 (6 bases). The germline V gene has CDR1 GTSNPN and CDR2 SVGIG (reference sequence). The CDR3 is made up of 14 amino acids. Trimming cost V 0 bases and J 4 bases, with 13 bases left between them. This CDR3 is CAWSVGTGTYEQYF. The DNA of the CDR3 is TGTGCCTGGAGTGTGGGAACCGGGACTTACGAGCAGTACTTC.

This sequence joins TRBV7-8 and TRBJ2-1, with 9 bases that match TRBD2. The CDR3 consists of 18 residues. Per the germline V gene, CDR1 is SGHVS and CDR2 is FQNEAQ. The V gene end was trimmed by 0 bases and the J gene end by 2 bases; junction bases not matched to a gene: 8. The CDR3 DNA reads as TGTGCCAGCAGCTTAGCTCTAGCGGGATCCCCTACCTACAATGAGCAGTTCTTC. Its translation: CASSLALAGSPTYNEQFF.

J is TRBJ1-1 and V is TRBV19; weak D call: TRBD1 (6 bases). Germline CDR1 is LNHDA and CDR2 is SQIVND (reference sequence). The CDR3 runs to 15 residues. With 2 bases removed from V and 1 base from J, the gap between germline ends came to 11 bases. CDR3 loop: CASSINWDKNTEAFF. The CDR3 DNA follows: TGTGCCAGTAGTATAAATTGGGACAAGAACACTGAAGCTTTCTTT.

The V call is TRBV5-6, the J call TRBJ1-1; weak D call: TRBD1 (5 bases). The CDR3 runs to 14 residues. Germline CDR1 SGHDT, CDR2 YYEEEE. V lost 3 bases to trimming and J lost 3 bases, with 12 bases between them. The CDR3 DNA is TGTGCCAGCAGCTGGGGACGGTCCGACACTGAAGCTTTCTTT. Protein: CASSWGRSDTEAFF. The full variable domain, with the rest looked up from reference TRBV5-6 and TRBJ1-1, is DAGVTQSPTHLIKTRGQQVTLRCSPKSGHDTVSWYQQALGQGPQFIFQYYEEEERQRGNFPDRFSGHQFPNYSSELNVNALLLGDSALYLCASSWGRSDTEAFFGQGTRLTVV.

DNA for the CDR3: TGTGCCAGCACTGACAGGGGAGGCGGGCGCAGCTCCTACGAGCAGTACTTC. This encodes CASTDRGGGRSSYEQYF. The V and J genes are TRBV28 and TRBJ2-7, with TRBD1 matching over 8 bases. Germline V gene sequence: CDR1 MDHEN, CDR2 SYDVKM. V trimming: 7 bases; J trimming: 0 bases; junction bases outside the gene matches: 14. This CDR3 contains 17 residues.

For the CDR3, the DNA is TGCGCCAGCTCGAGCGGGAGGTCATACAATGAGCAGTTCTTC. As protein: CASSSGRSYNEQFF. The chain joins TRBV5-1 to TRBJ2-1; the match to TRBD2 covers 9 bases. CDR1 is SGHRS and CDR2 is YFSETQ in the germline V gene. This CDR3 is built from 14 residues. V dropped 7 bases and J dropped 4; count of bases not matched to a gene: 6.

This chain joins TRBV19 and TRBJ2-7, with D uncertain. The CDR3 consists of 14 residues. Germline V CDR1 and CDR2: LNHDA, SQIVND (reference sequence). Trimming shortened V by 5 bases and J by 2 bases, and 13 bases separated the two germline ends. The CDR3 DNA sequence: TGTGCCAGTAGTGGGGATCTCGAGGCCTACGAGCAGTACTTC. Protein: CASSGDLEAYEQYF.

DNA for the CDR3: TGTGCCATCAGCGCGGGACTAGCGGAAACCTTCTACGAGCAGTACTTC. It encodes CAISAGLAETFYEQYF. The rearrangement joins TRBV10-3 to TRBJ2-7; TRBD2 matches at 11 bases. After removal of 6 bases from V and 3 bases from J, the junction contained 10 bases not matched to a gene. CDR1 and CDR2 (germline): ENHRY, SYGVKD. The CDR3 spans 16 residues.

CDR3 in amino acids: CASSPLGTGGYEQYF. The CDR3 bases are TGCGCCAGCAGCCCGCTAGGGACAGGGGGCTACGAGCAGTACTTC. The V and J genes are TRBV4-1 and TRBJ2-7, with 11 bases identical to TRBD1. J gave up 3 bases and V 4 bases, and 5 bases lay outside the gene matches. Germline V gene lookup returns CDR1 MGHRA and CDR2 YSYEKL. The CDR3 spans 15 residues.

The chain links TRBV21-1 to TRBJ2-1; no check of the table's D call, TRBD2, against the DNA was made. TRBV21-1 is assigned pseudogene status. The CDR3 is made up of 17 amino acids. CDR3 DNA sequence: TGTGCCAGCAGCAAAGCCTTTCAATTAGCGGTAAAGGATGAGCAGTTCTTC. Its protein product is CASSKAFQLAVKDEQFF.

V is TRBV11-2 and J is TRBJ1-1, with a possible D match to TRBD1 (5 bases). Germline assignment: CDR1 SGHAT and CDR2 FQNNGV. Between the trimmed V and J ends, which lost 2 bases and 4 bases, there was a span of 20 bases. The CDR3 sequence is 17 residues long. CDR3 nucleotide sequence: TGTGCCAGCAGCTTACCCGTTGAGCAGGGCGGAGGCACTGAAGCTTTCTTT. Protein product: CASSLPVEQGGGTEAFF.

The chain combines TRBV30 with TRBJ2-4, with no clear D. The CDR3 spans 11 residues. In germline, CDR1 is GTSNPN, CDR2 SVGIG (reference sequence). V shed 2 bases and J shed 6 bases, with 5 bases lying between them. As DNA, the CDR3 is TGTGCCTGGAGTAGGACAAACATTCAGTACTTC. It yields the protein CAWSRTNIQYF.

The V and J genes are TRBV28 and TRBJ2-7; possibly TRBD2 for D (6 bases). CDR1 is MDHEN, CDR2 SYDVKM, per germline. Trimming removed 4 bases at V and 5 bases at J, with 18 bases between. CDR3 length equals 15 residues. CDR3 bases: TGTGCCAGCAGTTCCGGAGAAAGCGGGTCCCACGAGCAGTACTTC. Amino acids: CASSSGESGSHEQYF.

Here the CDR3 reads CASSLARGVNTEAFF. The CDR3 DNA sequence: TGCGCCAGCAGCTTGGCTCGGGGGGTGAACACTGAAGCTTTCTTT. The V call is TRBV5-1, the J call TRBJ1-1; maybe TRBD1 (5 bases). With 0 bases removed from V and 0 bases from J, the gap between germline ends came to 9 bases. This CDR3 has 15 residues. Germline lookup yields CDR1 SGHRS and CDR2 YFSETQ.

This rearrangement joins TRBV4-1 to TRBJ2-7, with D possibly matching TRBD2 (6 bases). Germline values: CDR1 MGHRA, CDR2 YSYEKL. The CDR3 loop spans 15 amino acids. With 3 bases removed from V and 1 base from J, the gap between germline ends came to 13 bases. The CDR3 bases are TGCGCCAGCAGCCAGGGGACTTCAGAGTCCTACGAGCAGTACTTC. It is translated as CASSQGTSESYEQYF.

V and J are TRBV28 and TRBJ1-6, with D possibly TRBD1 on 6 matching bases. Trimming removed 4 bases at V and 14 bases at J, with 18 bases between. From germline, CDR1 is MDHEN and CDR2 SYDVKM. The CDR3 is 14 amino acids. The CDR3 loop reads CASSWGQGSRSLHF. CDR3 bases: TGTGCCAGCAGTTGGGGGCAGGGAAGTAGATCCCTCCACTTT.

V usage is TRBV29-1 and J usage is TRBJ2-5, with D uncertain. The end of the DNA is better explained by TRBJ2-7, so the J call may be wrong. The CDR3 length is 13 residues. CDR1 and CDR2 (germline): SQVTM, ANQGSEA. CDR3 nucleotides: TGCAGCGTTGAGAGGCAGAGCTCCTACGAGCAGTACTTC. Protein: CSVERQSSYEQYF.

This clone was observed a single time. V gene TRBV10-3 combines with J gene TRBJ1-5; D is undetermined. This CDR3 has 12 residues. Germline-derived CDR1 and CDR2 are ENHRY and SYGVKD. The V end was cut by 8 bases, the J end by 4 bases, with 9 bases between. In DNA form, the CDR3 reads TGTGCCATCGGGCGGGAGAATCAGCCCCAGCATTTT. As protein: CAIGRENQPQHF.